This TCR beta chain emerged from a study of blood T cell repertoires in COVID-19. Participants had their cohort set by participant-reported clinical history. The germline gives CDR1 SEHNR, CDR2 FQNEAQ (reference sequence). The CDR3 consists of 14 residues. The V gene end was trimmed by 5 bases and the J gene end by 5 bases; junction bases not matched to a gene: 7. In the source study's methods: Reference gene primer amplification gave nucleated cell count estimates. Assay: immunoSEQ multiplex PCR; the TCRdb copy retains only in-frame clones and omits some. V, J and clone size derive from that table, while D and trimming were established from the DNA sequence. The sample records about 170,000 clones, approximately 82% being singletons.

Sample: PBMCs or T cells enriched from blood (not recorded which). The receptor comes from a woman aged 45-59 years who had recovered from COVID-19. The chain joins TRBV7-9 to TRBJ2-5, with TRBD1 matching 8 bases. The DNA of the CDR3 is TGTGCCAGCAGCCCTAGACAGGGGTCGGAGACCCAGTACTTC. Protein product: CASSPRQGSETQYF.